The clone carrying this T cell receptor beta chain was seen many times. Its antigen is as yet unknown. TCRdb reanalysed the 5' RACE reads using MiXCR and keeps one entry per CDR3 protein. In the table there are approximately 300,000 distinct CDR3 sequences, more than 15% of which are singletons. This sample was included in a study of T-cell memory formation after mild COVID-19. Study conclusions and caveats: Of the contracting clones, CD4+ ones lay mainly in CM and EM, and CD8+ ones in EMRA. Cross-reactive memory apparently joined, as some responding clones appeared in pre-infection memory. Later expanders leaned CD4+, whereas clones that contracted between day 15 and 85 were balanced CD4/CD8.

The CDR3 has 15 amino acids. V was pared by 0 bases and J by 3 bases, with 12 bases between. Germline CDR1 reads SGHKS; CDR2 reads YYEKEE (reference sequence). Input material: PBMCs or a T cell subset sorted from them (not recorded which). The TCR originated in a man between 18 and 35 years old who had mild COVID-19 (a few samples of this study predate the infection). Cell type and time point are not known. The chain uses TRBV5-5 and TRBJ1-2; D is ambiguous. CDR3: CASSLGETLYYGYTF. The CDR3 DNA is TGTGCCAGCAGCTTGGGGGAAACCCTCTACTATGGCTACACCTTC.